This TCR beta chain stems from a study of blood T cell repertoires in COVID-19. Across the whole study: Sites across the United States, Italy and Spain contributed samples from acute and convalescent COVID-19.

Data came from immunoSEQ multiplex PCR; TCRdb stores just in-frame clones and leaves some out. The data hold 150,000 to 200,000 clones, with approximately 80% observed a single time. Sequencing was done on a sample of peripheral blood. This sequence was found in a middle-aged woman with COVID-19, enrolled during active disease.

This CDR3 reads CASSLSPYSPTDTQYF. CDR3 nucleotides: TGCGCCAGCAGCTTGAGTCCGTACAGCCCCACAGATACGCAGTATTTT. The chain joins TRBV5-1 to TRBJ2-3; no firm D call. V was cut by 1 base and J by 2 bases, with 14 bases left in between. Germline V gene data show CDR1 as SGHRS and CDR2 as YFSETQ. The CDR3 sequence is 16 residues long.